The TCR beta chain under discussion was sequenced for a study of CD8 T cells in ankylosing spondylitis. Making use of molecular barcodes, quantitative 5'-RACE generated TCR beta libraries. TCRdb analysed the 5' RACE reads with MiXCR anew, one entry per CDR3 protein. The repertoire consists of 250,000 to 400,000 distinct CDR3 sequences, with around 10% occurring once and the leading ten covering roughly 9%. Findings and caveats of the study: A TCR beta motif of several highly homologous variants appeared characteristic of ankylosing spondylitis blood. The study looked at matched synovial fluid samples from ankylosing spondylitis patients. Disease-linked clones were reported to be significantly enriched there.

This CDR3 comprises 14 residues. Germline V CDR1 and CDR2: SGHVS, FNYEAQ. Losses at the gene ends were 4 bases for V and 3 bases for J; bases not matched to a gene: 3. There are many counts of this clonotype. The antigen remains undetermined. The TCR was taken from a female donor with ankylosing spondylitis or in good health (not recorded which). The chain carries TRBV7-6 and TRBJ2-7; TRBD2 matches 10 bases. Sequenced: blood, either unsorted or a sorted T cell fraction (not recorded which). The CDR3 loop is CASSSRTSGYEQYF. The CDR3 nucleotides read TGTGCCAGCAGCTCCCGGACTAGCGGCTACGAGCAGTACTTC.